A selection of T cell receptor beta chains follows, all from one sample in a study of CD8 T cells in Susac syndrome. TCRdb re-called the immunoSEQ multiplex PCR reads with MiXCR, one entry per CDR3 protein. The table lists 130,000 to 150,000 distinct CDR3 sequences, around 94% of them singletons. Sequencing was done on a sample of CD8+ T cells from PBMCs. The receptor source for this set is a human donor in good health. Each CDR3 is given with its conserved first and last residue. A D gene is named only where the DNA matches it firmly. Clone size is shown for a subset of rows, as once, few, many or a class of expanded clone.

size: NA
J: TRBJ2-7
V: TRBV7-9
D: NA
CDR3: CASSHQQQGSDEQYF
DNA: TGTGCCAGCAGCCATCAACAACAGGGTTCGGACGAGCAGTACTTC

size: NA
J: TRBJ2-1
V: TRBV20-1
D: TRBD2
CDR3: CSAPLAGWTYNEQFF
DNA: TGCAGTGCCCCACTAGCGGGATGGACCTACAATGAGCAGTTCTTC

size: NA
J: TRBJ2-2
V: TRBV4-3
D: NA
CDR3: CASASFVASGELFF
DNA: TGCGCCAGCGCGTCTTTCGTAGCGTCCGGGGAGCTGTTTTTT

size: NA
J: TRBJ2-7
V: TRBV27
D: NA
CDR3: CASSIMAGTNYEQYF
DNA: TGTGCCAGCAGTATAATGGCCGGGACCAACTACGAGCAGTACTTC

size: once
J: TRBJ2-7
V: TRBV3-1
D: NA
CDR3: CASSQDRRTVFFPIYEQYF
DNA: TGTGCCAGCAGCCAAGATCGTCGGACAGTTTTCTTTCCTATCTACGAGCAGTACTTC

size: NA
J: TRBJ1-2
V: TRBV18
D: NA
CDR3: CASSPEGRTPIPGYTF
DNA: TGTGCCAGCTCACCAGAGGGCAGGACACCAATTCCGGGCTACACCTTC

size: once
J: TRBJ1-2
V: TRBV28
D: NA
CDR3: CASSGGSYGYTF
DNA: TGTGCCAGCTCGGGGGGAAGCTATGGCTACACCTTC

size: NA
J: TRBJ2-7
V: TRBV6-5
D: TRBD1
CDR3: CASSYGQESSYEQYF
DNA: TGTGCCAGCAGTTACGGACAGGAGAGCTCCTACGAGCAGTACTTC

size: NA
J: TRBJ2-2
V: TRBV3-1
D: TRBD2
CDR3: CASSQDWTSDPNTGELFF
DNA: TGTGCCAGCAGCCAAGACTGGACTAGCGATCCGAACACCGGGGAGCTGTTTTTT

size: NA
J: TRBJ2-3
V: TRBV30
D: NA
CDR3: CAWNLALTDTQYF
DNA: TGTGCCTGGAATCTAGCGCTCACAGATACGCAGTATTTT

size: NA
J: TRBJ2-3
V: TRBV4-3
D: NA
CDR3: CASSPRLGTDTQYF
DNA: TGCGCCAGCAGCCCACGGTTAGGCACAGATACGCAGTATTTT

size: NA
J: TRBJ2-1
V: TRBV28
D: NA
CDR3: CASSSESNFYNEQFF
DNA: TGTGCCAGCAGTTCGGAGTCTAACTTCTACAATGAGCAGTTCTTC

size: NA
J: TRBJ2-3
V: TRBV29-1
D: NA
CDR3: CSVVTANTDTQYF
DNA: TGCAGCGTTGTAACAGCCAACACAGATACGCAGTATTTT

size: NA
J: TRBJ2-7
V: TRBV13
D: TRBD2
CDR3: CASSLGTSGTGYEQYF
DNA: TGTGCCAGCAGCTTAGGGACTAGCGGGACGGGTTACGAGCAGTACTTC

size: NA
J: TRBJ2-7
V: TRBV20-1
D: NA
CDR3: CSAPWGYEQYF
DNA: TGCAGTGCCCCCTGGGGCTACGAGCAGTACTTC

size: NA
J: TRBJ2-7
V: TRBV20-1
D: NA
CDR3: CSASQVDSYEQYF
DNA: TGCAGTGCTTCCCAGGTAGATTCCTACGAGCAGTACTTC

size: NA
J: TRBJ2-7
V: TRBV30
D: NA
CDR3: CAWSVGSEQYF
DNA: TGTGCCTGGAGTGTGGGGTCCGAGCAGTACTTC

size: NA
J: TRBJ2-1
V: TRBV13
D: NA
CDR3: CASSNSPNEQFF
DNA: TGTGCCAGCAGCAATTCCCCCAATGAGCAGTTCTTC

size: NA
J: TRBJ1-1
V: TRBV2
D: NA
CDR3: CASSPGGGDTEAFF
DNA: TGTGCCAGCAGTCCGGGAGGTGGGGACACTGAAGCTTTCTTT

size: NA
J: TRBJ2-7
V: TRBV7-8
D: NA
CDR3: CASSVRQIYEQYF
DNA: TGTGCCAGCAGCGTGCGACAGATCTACGAGCAGTACTTC

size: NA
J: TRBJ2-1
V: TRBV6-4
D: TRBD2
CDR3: CATRDSGTNEQFF
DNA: TGTGCCACCAGGGATAGCGGGACTAATGAGCAGTTCTTC

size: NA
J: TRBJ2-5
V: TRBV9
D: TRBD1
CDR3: CASSPQGQGQETQYF
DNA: TGTGCCAGCAGCCCACAGGGACAGGGGCAAGAGACCCAGTACTTC

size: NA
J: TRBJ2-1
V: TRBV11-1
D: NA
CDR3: CASRDRLTYNEQFF
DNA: TGTGCCAGCAGAGACAGGTTAACCTACAATGAGCAGTTCTTC

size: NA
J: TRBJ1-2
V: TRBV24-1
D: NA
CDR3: CATSDKPRTYGYTF
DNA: TGTGCCACCAGTGATAAGCCCAGAACCTATGGCTACACCTTC

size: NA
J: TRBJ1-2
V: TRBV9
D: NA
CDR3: CASSVGGSDYGYTF
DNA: TGTGCCAGCAGCGTAGGGGGCTCGGACTATGGCTACACCTTC

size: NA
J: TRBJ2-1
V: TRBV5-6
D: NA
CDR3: CASSSDPSEQFF
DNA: TGTGCCAGCAGCTCTGACCCGAGCGAGCAGTTCTTC

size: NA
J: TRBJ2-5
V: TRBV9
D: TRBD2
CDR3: CASSVEGSGRPGETQYF
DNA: TGTGCCAGCAGCGTAGAAGGTAGCGGGAGGCCGGGAGAGACCCAGTACTTC

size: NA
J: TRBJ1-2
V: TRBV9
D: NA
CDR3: CASSGDYGYTF
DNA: TGTGCCAGCAGCGGCGACTATGGCTACACCTTC

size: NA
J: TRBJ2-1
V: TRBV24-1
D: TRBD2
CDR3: CATRAGAGNEQFF
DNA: TGTGCCACCAGAGCGGGAGCGGGGAATGAGCAGTTCTTC